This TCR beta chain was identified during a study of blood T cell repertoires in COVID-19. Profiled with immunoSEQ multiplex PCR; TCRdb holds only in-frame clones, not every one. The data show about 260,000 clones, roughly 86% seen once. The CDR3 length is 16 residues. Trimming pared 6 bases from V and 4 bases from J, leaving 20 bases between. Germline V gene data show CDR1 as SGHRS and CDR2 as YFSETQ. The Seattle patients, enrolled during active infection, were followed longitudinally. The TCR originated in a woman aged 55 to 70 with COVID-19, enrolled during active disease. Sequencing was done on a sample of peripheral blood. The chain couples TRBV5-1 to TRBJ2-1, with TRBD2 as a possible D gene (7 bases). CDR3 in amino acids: CASTLVRGATYNEQFF. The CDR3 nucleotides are TGCGCCAGCACGCTGGTCCGGGGGGCCACATACAATGAGCAGTTCTTC.